The source of this TCR beta chain is a study of blood T cell repertoires in COVID-19. Overall study context: The study drew acute and convalescent COVID-19 samples from the United States, Italy and Spain. PBMCs, B-cell-depleted T cells, or T cells provided the cDNA or gDNA that made up the material.

The CDR3 runs 13 residues. V lost 2 bases, J lost 5 bases, and 10 bases lay in between. Germline V gene lookup returns CDR1 SGHRS and CDR2 YFSETQ. Sequencing used immunoSEQ multiplex PCR; TCRdb keeps in-frame clones, though not all of them. Of over 130,000 clones listed, around 88% are singletons. Sequencing was carried out using peripheral blood. This clonotype was sampled from a human donor in a cohort sampled during active COVID-19. The J gene is TRBJ2-5, the V gene TRBV5-1; D call uncertain. The CDR3 spells CASSLSATETQYF. The CDR3 DNA reads as TGCGCCAGCAGCTTATCTGCTACGGAGACCCAGTACTTC.